The 6 T cell receptor beta chains below come from one sample, sequenced in a study of T cell responses to AZD1222 COVID-19 vaccine. Data came from immunoSEQ multiplex PCR; TCRdb stores just in-frame clones and leaves some out. Of approximately 100,000 clones listed, approximately 89% are singletons. The sample was peripheral blood, taken on day 0 of AZD1222 vaccination. The receptors were sampled from an adult in good health.

This clone was found once. V is TRBV9 and J is TRBJ1-6; the match to TRBD1 covers 7 bases. The CDR3 runs to 15 residues. J lost 10 bases, V lost 3 bases, and 10 bases had no gene match. The V gene's germline CDR1 is SGDLS and CDR2 YYNGEE. The chain's CDR3 is CASSATTGSMSPLHF. In nucleotides, the CDR3 is TGTGCCAGCAGCGCGACGACAGGGTCTATGTCACCCCTCCACTTT.

This chain connects TRBV14 to TRBJ1-4, with D uncertain. Trimming left V 3 bases short and J 5 bases short, with 7 bases between. The CDR3 sequence is 13 residues long. In germline, CDR1 is SGHDN, CDR2 FVKESK. CDR3 residues: CASSHNQNEKLFF. The CDR3 bases are TGTGCCAGCAGCCATAACCAGAATGAAAAACTGTTTTTT.

V is TRBV7-9 and J is TRBJ2-7; D is perhaps TRBD1 (7 bases). The V gene's germline CDR1 is SEHNR and CDR2 FQNEAQ (reference sequence). The CDR3 is 16 amino acids. The ends were cut back, 1 base at V and 6 bases at J, with 19 bases in the middle. The chain's CDR3 is CASSLGSAGQLGEQYF. The CDR3 coding sequence is TGTGCCAGCAGCTTAGGCTCGGCGGGACAGTTGGGCGAGCAGTACTTC.

V is TRBV3-1 (or the pseudogene TRBV3-2) and J is TRBJ2-5; D is possibly TRBD1 or TRBD2 (5 bases each). CDR3 length: 13 residues. CDR1 is LGHDT and CDR2 is YNNKEL in the germline V gene (reference sequence). Trimming shortened V by 3 bases and J by 9 bases, and 14 bases separated the two germline ends. CDR3 DNA sequence: TGTGCCAGCAGCCATGGGGACCTCTTCCCCCAGTACTTC. Protein product: CASSHGDLFPQYF.

V is TRBV4-2 and J is TRBJ1-1; D is possibly TRBD1 (6 bases). V was clipped by 1 base and J by 5 bases, with 11 bases between them. The germline gives CDR1 LGHNA, CDR2 YNFKEQ. This CDR3 spans 14 amino acids. Written as DNA, the CDR3 is TGTGCCAGCAGCCAAGGGGGTCAGGGGACTGAAGCTTTCTTT. As protein: CASSQGGQGTEAFF.

The chain has TRBV28 and TRBJ1-5; D is ambiguous. This CDR3 is built from 13 residues. Trimming took 6 bases from V and 2 from J, leaving 8 bases between them. Germline loops: CDR1 MDHEN, CDR2 SYDVKM. The CDR3 sequence is CASSRIGNQPQHF. The CDR3 DNA sequence: TGTGCCAGCAGCCGTATAGGCAATCAGCCCCAGCATTTT. The full variable domain, its missing parts supplied by reference TRBV28 and TRBJ1-5, is DVKVTQSSRYLVKRTGEKVFLECVQDMDHENMFWYRQDPGLGLRLIYFSYDVKMKEKGDIPEGYSVSREKKERFSLILESASTNQTSMYLCASSRIGNQPQHFGDGTRLSIL.